The 9 T cell receptor beta chains given below trace back to one sample, sequenced in a study of neurological immune-mediated disorders. Via MiXCR, TCRdb re-called the 5' RACE reads, giving one row per CDR3 protein. The data show 40,000 or so distinct CDR3 sequences, about 3.3% seen once. Noted time point: longitudinal time-point 1 (baseline). Sequencing used PBMCs. The receptors come from an older woman with multiple sclerosis.

This clonotype has just a few counts. The chain joins TRBV5-1 to TRBJ2-2; 7 nucleotides align to TRBD2. V trimming: 1 base; J trimming: 2 bases; junction bases outside the gene matches: 2. This CDR3 has 15 amino acids. CDR1 is SGHRS and CDR2 is YFSETQ in the germline V gene. Here the CDR3 DNA reads TGCGCCAGCAGCTTGAGCGGGGACAACACCGGGGAGCTGTTTTTT. Its translation is CASSLSGDNTGELFF.

This clonotype showed up many times. This chain joins TRBV5-1 and TRBJ1-5; 9 positions match TRBD1. Per germline, CDR1 SGHRS and CDR2 YFSETQ. The V segment lost 2 bases and the J segment 7 bases; nucleotides outside the gene matches: 4. The CDR3 is 14 amino acids. CDR3 sequence (DNA): TGCGCCAGCAGCTTCGGGACAGGGTTCCAGCCCCAGCATTTT. It translates to CASSFGTGFQPQHF.

This clonotype was seen ten or more times. V gene TRBV30 combines with J gene TRBJ1-2; 8 positions match TRBD1. This CDR3 spans 14 amino acids. Per the germline V gene, CDR1 is GTSNPN and CDR2 is SVGIG (reference sequence). V lost 0 bases, J lost 7 bases, and 7 bases stayed unmatched. CDR3 sequence: CAWSVPRTGLGYTF. The CDR3 DNA reads as TGTGCCTGGAGTGTACCGAGGACAGGGCTTGGCTACACCTTC.

This clonotype was counted many times. The chain links TRBV4-1 to TRBJ2-7, with 8 positions matching TRBD1. The length of the CDR3 is 17 residues. CDR1 is MGHRA, CDR2 YSYEKL, per germline. V lost 0 bases and J lost 4; bases outside the gene matches: 11. CDR3 sequence (DNA): TGCGCCAGCAGCCAAGAGGCGTTGGGGACAGGAAAATACGAGCAGTACTTC. Translating gives CASSQEALGTGKYEQYF.

This clonotype has a count of ten or more. The chain couples TRBV5-5 to TRBJ2-5; D not resolved. Germline V gene sequence: CDR1 SGHKS, CDR2 YYEKEE (reference sequence). CDR3 length equals 14 residues. Trimming pared 0 bases from V and 3 bases from J, leaving 9 bases between. The chain's CDR3 is CASSLGSLEETQYF. DNA of the CDR3: TGTGCCAGCAGCTTGGGAAGCCTAGAAGAGACCCAGTACTTC. The complete variable domain, with remaining parts taken from reference TRBV5-5 and TRBJ2-5, reads DAGVTQSPTHLIKTRGQQVTLRCSPISGHKSVSWYQQVLGQGPQFIFQYYEKEERGRGNFPDRFSARQFPNYSSELNVNALLLGDSALYLCASSLGSLEETQYFGPGTRLLVL.

This clonotype appeared many times. The chain combines TRBV28 with TRBJ2-7, with 8 positions matching TRBD1. Losses at the gene ends were 7 bases for V and 5 bases for J; bases not matched to a gene: 7. This CDR3 spans 13 amino acids. From germline, CDR1 is MDHEN and CDR2 SYDVKM. This CDR3 is CASKWTGRNEQYF. CDR3 coding DNA: TGTGCCAGCAAGTGGACAGGGCGAAACGAGCAGTACTTC. Looking up the rest from reference TRBV28 and TRBJ2-7 gives the full variable domain: DVKVTQSSRYLVKRTGEKVFLECVQDMDHENMFWYRQDPGLGLRLIYFSYDVKMKEKGDIPEGYSVSREKKERFSLILESASTNQTSMYLCASKWTGRNEQYFGPGTRLTVT.

In this sample, this clonotype is medium-sized (0.01 to 0.1%). V usage is TRBV20-1 and J usage is TRBJ2-1, with TRBD2 matching over 7 bases. The CDR3 loop spans 15 amino acids. V shed 6 bases, J shed 0 bases, and the junction held 8 bases outside the gene matches. CDR1 and CDR2 (germline): DFQATT, SNEGSKA (reference sequence). The DNA of the CDR3 is TGCAGTGCCGCGCTAGCGGATAGCTCCTACAATGAGCAGTTCTTC. As protein: CSAALADSSYNEQFF.

This clonotype was seen only a few times. The genes are TRBV20-1 and TRBJ1-4; no firm D call. V lost 4 bases, J lost 4 bases, and 16 bases lay in between. The CDR3 runs 15 residues. Germline assignment: CDR1 DFQATT and CDR2 SNEGSKA (reference sequence). The CDR3 nucleotides read TGCAGTGCTAAGTACTCGGGAAGGAATAATGAAAAACTGTTTTTT. Protein: CSAKYSGRNNEKLFF.

This clonotype was seen at least ten times. The chain joins TRBV5-1 to TRBJ2-7, with D perhaps TRBD1 (6 bases). The CDR3 is made up of 14 amino acids. V lost 1 base, J lost 3 bases, and 11 bases lay in between. Germline CDR1 reads SGHRS; CDR2 reads YFSETQ. DNA of the CDR3: TGCGCCAGCAGCTTGTTAGGGGGAAGCTACGAGCAGTACTTC. It codes for CASSLLGGSYEQYF.